A selection of T cell receptor beta chains follows, all from one sample in a study of shared clonotypes between healthy human individuals. Profiling relied on immunoSEQ multiplex PCR, and the TCRdb table lists in-frame clones only, not all of them. Found here are 2 million or so clones, about 95% of them singletons; the top ten hold around 1.1%. The sequenced material came from naive CD8+ T cells sorted from blood. The receptors were sampled from a man in his late teens or twenties in good health. Each CDR3 is given with its conserved first and last residue. The D gene is left open where the match is weak. Not all rows give a size; the values are once, few, many and, for expanded clones, a class.

V: TRBV4-1; size: .; D: .; J: TRBJ2-5; DNA: TGCGCCAGCAGCTCCCTTGGGACGGGAGAGACCCAGTACTTC; CDR3: CASSSLGTGETQYF
V: TRBV5-6; size: .; D: TRBD1; J: TRBJ1-5; DNA: TGTGCCAGCAGCCAACAGGGGAGCAATCAGCCCCAGCATTTT; CDR3: CASSQQGSNQPQHF
V: TRBV10-3; size: .; D: TRBD2; J: TRBJ2-5; DNA: TGTGCCACGGGGACTAGCGAGACCCAGTACTTC; CDR3: CATGTSETQYF
V: TRBV7-6; size: .; D: TRBD1; J: TRBJ1-6; DNA: TGTGCCAGCAGCTTATCAGGGGGCGATTCACCCCTCCACTTT; CDR3: CASSLSGGDSPLHF
V: TRBV11-2; size: .; D: .; J: TRBJ2-1; DNA: TGTGCCAGCAGCTTAGGGGTTACTAGTTACCGGAGCTCCTACAATGAGCAGTTCTTC; CDR3: CASSLGVTSYRSSYNEQFF
V: TRBV5-1; size: once; D: .; J: TRBJ1-1; DNA: TGCGCCAGCAGCCCCGGACACGGGAACACTGAAGCTTTCTTT; CDR3: CASSPGHGNTEAFF
V: TRBV7-8; size: .; D: .; J: TRBJ1-1; DNA: TGTGCCAGCGGATTACGGAACCTAGCGGCGAACACTGAAGCTTTCTTT; CDR3: CASGLRNLAANTEAFF
V: TRBV6-5; size: .; D: .; J: TRBJ2-7; DNA: TGTGCCACTGCAGCCTATACGGGACCCTACGAGCAGTACTTC; CDR3: CATAAYTGPYEQYF
V: TRBV28; size: .; D: TRBD1; J: TRBJ1-1; DNA: TGTGCCAGCAGTTTGACAGGGGGGAACACTGAAGCTTTCTTT; CDR3: CASSLTGGNTEAFF
V: TRBV7-9; size: .; D: .; J: TRBJ1-1; DNA: TGTGCCAGCAGCTTGGGCGCAGGGCTCAACACTGAAGCTTTCTTT; CDR3: CASSLGAGLNTEAFF
V: TRBV5-1; size: .; D: .; J: TRBJ2-3; DNA: TGCGCCAGCAGCCTCTGGGGGGACACAGATACGCAGTATTTT; CDR3: CASSLWGDTDTQYF
V: TRBV27; size: .; D: .; J: TRBJ2-2; DNA: TGTGCCAGCAGTCTAAAACAGGGATACACCGGGGAGCTGTTTTTT; CDR3: CASSLKQGYTGELFF
V: TRBV28; size: .; D: .; J: TRBJ2-5; DNA: TGTGCCAGCAGTTTACGGGGGACAGAAGAGACCCAGTACTTC; CDR3: CASSLRGTEETQYF
V: TRBV6-6; size: .; D: .; J: TRBJ2-3; DNA: TGTGCCAGCAGTTACTCCGCTAGCACAGATACGCAGTATTTT; CDR3: CASSYSASTDTQYF
V: TRBV10-1; size: .; D: TRBD2; J: TRBJ2-3; DNA: TGCGCCAGCAGTGAAGGCGGGAGTGTGACAGATACGCAGTATTTT; CDR3: CASSEGGSVTDTQYF
V: TRBV6-6; size: .; D: .; J: TRBJ1-5; DNA: TGTGCCAGCAGTTACTCCGGGGGAGGTCAGCCCCAGCATTTT; CDR3: CASSYSGGGQPQHF
V: TRBV9; size: .; D: TRBD1; J: TRBJ2-7; DNA: TGTGCCAGCAGCATAGGACAGGGGGCGACCTACGAGCAGTACTTC; CDR3: CASSIGQGATYEQYF
V: TRBV4-1; size: .; D: .; J: TRBJ2-1; DNA: TGCGCCAGCAGCCAAGAAACAGGGAGCTCCTACAATGAGCAGTTCTTC; CDR3: CASSQETGSSYNEQFF
V: TRBV5-1; size: .; D: TRBD1; J: TRBJ1-4; DNA: TGCGCCAGCAGCTTAACAGGGGGACCCTTCGTATCGGAAAAACTGTTTTTT; CDR3: CASSLTGGPFVSEKLFF
V: TRBV6-4; size: once; D: .; J: TRBJ2-3; DNA: TGTGCCAGCAGTGACATCGGCGGAAGCACAGATACGCAGTATTTT; CDR3: CASSDIGGSTDTQYF
V: TRBV6-1; size: .; D: .; J: TRBJ1-1; DNA: TGTGCCAGCAGTCCGCGAACAGGGAACACTGAAGCTTTCTTT; CDR3: CASSPRTGNTEAFF
V: TRBV14; size: .; D: .; J: TRBJ2-2; DNA: TGTGCCAGCGCCCCTAGGGCGAACACCGGGGAGCTGTTTTTT; CDR3: CASAPRANTGELFF
V: TRBV15; size: .; D: .; J: TRBJ1-3; DNA: TGTGCCACCAGTCCAAGCTCTGGAAACACCATATATTTT; CDR3: CATSPSSGNTIYF
V: TRBV27; size: .; D: .; J: TRBJ1-3; DNA: TGTGCCAGCAGTTCCTTAGGACAGTACTCTGGAAACACCATATATTTT; CDR3: CASSSLGQYSGNTIYF
V: TRBV27; size: .; D: .; J: TRBJ2-5; DNA: TGTGCCAGCAGGGGGGCAGGAGAGACCCAGTACTTC; CDR3: CASRGAGETQYF
V: TRBV7-8; size: .; D: .; J: TRBJ2-4; DNA: TGTGCCAGCACGCGCTACGGGGGCCTGGCCAAAAACATTCAGTACTTC; CDR3: CASTRYGGLAKNIQYF
V: TRBV7-6; size: .; D: .; J: TRBJ2-1; DNA: TGTGCCAGCAGCTTAGACCCCTACAATGAGCAGTTCTTC; CDR3: CASSLDPYNEQFF
V: TRBV27; size: .; D: TRBD1; J: TRBJ1-5; DNA: TGTGCCAGCAGGGCCGGACAGGCAAATCAGCCCCAGCATTTT; CDR3: CASRAGQANQPQHF
V: TRBV28; size: .; D: .; J: TRBJ1-6; DNA: TGTGCCAGCAGTCCGGTGCCCCTGGGGGATTCACCCCTCCACTTT; CDR3: CASSPVPLGDSPLHF